This T cell receptor (beta chain) comes out of a study of cytomegalovirus exposure and HLA in healthy donors. There are 14 residues in the CDR3. With 6 bases clipped from V and 2 bases from J, the junction kept 5 bases outside the gene matches. CDR1 MNHEY and CDR2 SVGAGI come from the germline V gene. It was with 60 Vbeta and 13 Jbeta primers that the PCR ran. In the study's own analysis: A follow-up analysis tallied around 80 million unique TCR beta chains, roughly 11 million shared. Clones were sequenced by immunoSEQ multiplex PCR, and TCRdb holds only the in-frame ones, with some missing. The DNA was the basis for D and trimming; V, J and clone size are from that table. Listed are tens of thousands of clones; about 16% falls within the top ten. Details on this clone: The antigen is unknown.

General study points: The productive fraction for most TCR beta V segments was about 87% or about 30% in an earlier analysis.

The receptor was derived from a man between 50 and 59 years old in good health and CMV-seropositive. The gene calls are TRBV6-5 and TRBJ1-2; 8 positions match TRBD1. Sample: PBMCs. The CDR3 is CASRTTGANYGYTF. The CDR3 DNA reads TGTGCCAGCAGAACGACAGGGGCCAACTATGGCTACACCTTC.